These T cell receptor beta chains were read from a single sample in a study of OX40 agonist ivuxolimab in advanced cancers. Method: immunoSEQ multiplex PCR; TCRdb's copy keeps in-frame clones and lacks some. The repertoire holds about 29,000 clones, with approximately 86% as singletons. Sequenced here: CD4+ or CD8+ T cells sorted from blood, sampled in a trial of the OX40 agonist ivuxolimab. Receptor source: an adult with an advanced solid tumor such as melanoma, head and neck, liver or kidney cancer. CDR3s include the opening cysteine and the closing phenylalanine or tryptophan. Each record gives: J gene, clone size, D gene, V gene, CDR3 DNA, CDR3 protein. A D gene is named only where the DNA matches it firmly. Not every row has a clone size; where given, it reads once, few, many or a size class.

J gene: TRBJ1-2; clone size: NA; D gene: NA; V gene: TRBV15; CDR3 DNA: TGTGCCACCAGCCTCCGGACCGTCTCCTATGGCTACACCTTC; CDR3 protein: CATSLRTVSYGYTF
J gene: TRBJ1-5; clone size: NA; D gene: NA; V gene: TRBV19; CDR3 DNA: TGTGCCAGTTCCCCTCGGGGGGGTCAGCCCCAGCATTTT; CDR3 protein: CASSPRGGQPQHF
J gene: TRBJ2-1; clone size: once; D gene: TRBD2; V gene: TRBV11-3; CDR3 DNA: TGTGCCAGTCATTCCCGACTAGCGGGGGGCCGGGAGCAGTTCTTC; CDR3 protein: CASHSRLAGGREQFF
J gene: TRBJ1-4; clone size: NA; D gene: TRBD1; V gene: TRBV27; CDR3 DNA: TGTGCCAGCAGTCCCCACAGGGGGCAGGTGGCTAATGAAAAACTGTTTTTT; CDR3 protein: CASSPHRGQVANEKLFF
J gene: TRBJ1-4; clone size: NA; D gene: TRBD1; V gene: TRBV9; CDR3 DNA: TGTGCCAGCACCCCGACAGGGGGAGATGAAAAACTGTTTTTT; CDR3 protein: CASTPTGGDEKLFF
J gene: TRBJ1-3; clone size: NA; D gene: NA; V gene: TRBV6-1; CDR3 DNA: TGTGCCAGCAGTGAGGTGGTCTCCCTCGGAGACACCATATATTTT; CDR3 protein: CASSEVVSLGDTIYF
J gene: TRBJ2-2; clone size: NA; D gene: TRBD2; V gene: TRBV4-1; CDR3 DNA: TGCGCCAGCAGCCTGAGACTAGCGGGGTCCACCGGGGAGCTGTTTTTT; CDR3 protein: CASSLRLAGSTGELFF
J gene: TRBJ2-7; clone size: NA; D gene: NA; V gene: TRBV6-6; CDR3 DNA: TGTGCCAGCAGTTACTCGCCCCCCCCAGCTTTCGAGCAGTACTTC; CDR3 protein: CASSYSPPPAFEQYF
J gene: TRBJ2-1; clone size: NA; D gene: NA; V gene: TRBV27; CDR3 DNA: TGTGCCAGCAGTTACGGACTTGATTACAATGAGCAGTTCTTC; CDR3 protein: CASSYGLDYNEQFF
J gene: TRBJ2-7; clone size: NA; D gene: NA; V gene: TRBV13; CDR3 DNA: TGTGCCAGCAGCCGTCCGGGCCACGGGGTCTACGAGCAGTACTTC; CDR3 protein: CASSRPGHGVYEQYF
J gene: TRBJ1-1; clone size: NA; D gene: TRBD1; V gene: TRBV11-3; CDR3 DNA: TGTGCCAGCAGCTTGGGGCTTCAGGGGGCGCGGCGAACTGAAGCTTTCTTT; CDR3 protein: CASSLGLQGARRTEAFF
J gene: TRBJ2-1; clone size: once; D gene: TRBD2; V gene: TRBV27; CDR3 DNA: TGTGCCAGCAGTAGTCTAGCGGGTTACAATGAGCAGTTCTTC; CDR3 protein: CASSSLAGYNEQFF
J gene: TRBJ2-2; clone size: NA; D gene: TRBD2; V gene: TRBV7-7; CDR3 DNA: TGTGCCAGCAGCCCTGTGACTAGCGGGGGGAGGAACACCGGGGAGCTGTTTTTT; CDR3 protein: CASSPVTSGGRNTGELFF
J gene: TRBJ1-1; clone size: NA; D gene: NA; V gene: TRBV10-3; CDR3 DNA: TGTGCCATCGCGGACGGGCTGAACACTGAAGCTTTCTTT; CDR3 protein: CAIADGLNTEAFF
J gene: TRBJ2-7; clone size: NA; D gene: TRBD1; V gene: TRBV10-3; CDR3 DNA: TGTGCCATCAGTGAGCCTGGACAGGGAAAATACGAGCAGTACTTC; CDR3 protein: CAISEPGQGKYEQYF
J gene: TRBJ2-1; clone size: NA; D gene: NA; V gene: TRBV10-2; CDR3 DNA: TGCGCCAGCAGTGAGCCGGCGACGGCCCACAATGAGCAGTTCTTC; CDR3 protein: CASSEPATAHNEQFF
J gene: TRBJ2-1; clone size: once; D gene: TRBD2; V gene: TRBV27; CDR3 DNA: TGTGCCAGCAGTTTATGGACTAGCACCCATGAGCAGTTCTTC; CDR3 protein: CASSLWTSTHEQFF
J gene: TRBJ2-7; clone size: NA; D gene: NA; V gene: TRBV7-9; CDR3 DNA: TGTGCCAGCAGCTTAGATGAGCTGCGGGGCGAGCAGTACTTC; CDR3 protein: CASSLDELRGEQYF
J gene: TRBJ1-5; clone size: NA; D gene: NA; V gene: TRBV19; CDR3 DNA: TGTGCCAGTATTATACCCGCTGGAGGTCAGCCCCAGCATTTT; CDR3 protein: CASIIPAGGQPQHF
J gene: TRBJ1-2; clone size: NA; D gene: TRBD1; V gene: TRBV6-1; CDR3 DNA: TGTGCCAGCAGAATGGGACAGGGGCCCAACTATGGCTACACCTTC; CDR3 protein: CASRMGQGPNYGYTF
J gene: TRBJ1-1; clone size: NA; D gene: NA; V gene: TRBV11-2; CDR3 DNA: TGTGCCAGCAGCCGGACAGCTATGAACACTGAAGCTTTCTTT; CDR3 protein: CASSRTAMNTEAFF
J gene: TRBJ1-5; clone size: NA; D gene: NA; V gene: TRBV19; CDR3 DNA: TGTGCCAGTAGTAGGGGAGGTTTGGGCAATCAGCCCCAGCATTTT; CDR3 protein: CASSRGGLGNQPQHF
J gene: TRBJ1-2; clone size: NA; D gene: NA; V gene: TRBV5-5; CDR3 DNA: TGTGCCAGCAACCTCCTGGGGACGGTCGGCTACACCTTC; CDR3 protein: CASNLLGTVGYTF
J gene: TRBJ2-7; clone size: NA; D gene: TRBD2; V gene: TRBV27; CDR3 DNA: TGTGCCAGCAGTTGGGGCGGGGGTGACGAGCAGTACTTC; CDR3 protein: CASSWGGGDEQYF
J gene: TRBJ2-3; clone size: NA; D gene: NA; V gene: TRBV7-9; CDR3 DNA: TGTGCCAGCAGCCCCCAGGTCGAGGCCCTCACAGATACGCAGTATTTT; CDR3 protein: CASSPQVEALTDTQYF
J gene: TRBJ1-5; clone size: NA; D gene: NA; V gene: TRBV6-1; CDR3 DNA: TGTGCCAGCAGTGATCAGATTTTCCCCCTCCACAATCAGCCCCAGCATTTT; CDR3 protein: CASSDQIFPLHNQPQHF
J gene: TRBJ2-1; clone size: NA; D gene: NA; V gene: TRBV9; CDR3 DNA: TGTGCCAGCAGCGTAGCTGGCGGGACGGACTACAATGAGCAGTTCTTC; CDR3 protein: CASSVAGGTDYNEQFF
J gene: TRBJ2-3; clone size: NA; D gene: NA; V gene: TRBV28; CDR3 DNA: TGTGCCAGCAGTCTGACGGGGCTAAGCACAGATACGCAGTATTTT; CDR3 protein: CASSLTGLSTDTQYF
J gene: TRBJ1-1; clone size: NA; D gene: NA; V gene: TRBV6-1; CDR3 DNA: TGTGCCAGCAGTGAACCGGGACCGCCTTGGGCTTTCTTT; CDR3 protein: CASSEPGPPWAFF
J gene: TRBJ2-2; clone size: NA; D gene: NA; V gene: TRBV28; CDR3 DNA: TGTGCCAGCCTCTTCGCCGGGGAGCTGTTTTTT; CDR3 protein: CASLFAGELFF
J gene: TRBJ1-1; clone size: NA; D gene: NA; V gene: TRBV5-1; CDR3 DNA: TGCGCCAGCAGCTTTGCGAGGCTGGGGCTGGCGGGGTACACTGAAGCTTTCTTT; CDR3 protein: CASSFARLGLAGYTEAFF
J gene: TRBJ2-7; clone size: NA; D gene: NA; V gene: TRBV30; CDR3 DNA: TGTGCCTGGAGTTCCTCTTACGGGGTCGCCTACGAGCAGTACTTC; CDR3 protein: CAWSSSYGVAYEQYF
J gene: TRBJ2-7; clone size: NA; D gene: TRBD2; V gene: TRBV10-1; CDR3 DNA: TGCGCCAGCAGTCCCCTCGGACTAGCGGGAGGGGGCGAGCAGTACTTC; CDR3 protein: CASSPLGLAGGGEQYF
J gene: TRBJ1-2; clone size: NA; D gene: TRBD1; V gene: TRBV28; CDR3 DNA: TGTGCCAGCAGCGCAACAGGGGGCAGATATGGCTACACCTTC; CDR3 protein: CASSATGGRYGYTF
J gene: TRBJ1-1; clone size: once; D gene: TRBD1; V gene: TRBV6-5; CDR3 DNA: TGTGCCAGCAGTTACGGACAGGCTAACACTGAAGCTTTCTTT; CDR3 protein: CASSYGQANTEAFF
J gene: TRBJ1-4; clone size: NA; D gene: NA; V gene: TRBV6-5; CDR3 DNA: TGTGCCAGCAGTTACGTTCTTGGGGCTTCTAAGGAAAAACTGTTTTTT; CDR3 protein: CASSYVLGASKEKLFF
J gene: TRBJ1-2; clone size: NA; D gene: NA; V gene: TRBV30; CDR3 DNA: TGTGCCTGGGAGAGATTAGGGGCAGCGAATGGCTACACCTTC; CDR3 protein: CAWERLGAANGYTF
J gene: TRBJ2-1; clone size: NA; D gene: NA; V gene: TRBV4-3; CDR3 DNA: TGCGCCAGCAGCCAGGGTAGCTCCTACAATGAGCAGTTCTTC; CDR3 protein: CASSQGSSYNEQFF
J gene: TRBJ2-7; clone size: NA; D gene: NA; V gene: TRBV10-3; CDR3 DNA: TGTGCCATCAGTGGCGGGAATGACTACGAGCAGTACTTC; CDR3 protein: CAISGGNDYEQYF
J gene: TRBJ2-2; clone size: NA; D gene: NA; V gene: TRBV7-8; CDR3 DNA: TGTGCCAGCAGCCCTCAGGGGAACACCGGGGAGCTGTTTTTT; CDR3 protein: CASSPQGNTGELFF
J gene: TRBJ1-5; clone size: NA; D gene: NA; V gene: TRBV7-9; CDR3 DNA: TGTGCCAGCAGCTTAACGGAGTCAGGTCAGCCCCAGCATTTT; CDR3 protein: CASSLTESGQPQHF
J gene: TRBJ2-1; clone size: NA; D gene: NA; V gene: TRBV7-6; CDR3 DNA: TGTGCCAGCACCTGGGGGGCCGGGAATGAGCAGTTCTTC; CDR3 protein: CASTWGAGNEQFF
J gene: TRBJ2-2; clone size: NA; D gene: NA; V gene: TRBV5-4; CDR3 DNA: TGTGCCAGCAGCTTGGGACTAGAACCCCTCGGCGGGGAGCTGTTTTTT; CDR3 protein: CASSLGLEPLGGELFF
J gene: TRBJ2-3; clone size: NA; D gene: NA; V gene: TRBV7-9; CDR3 DNA: TGTGCCAGCAGCTTAGAGGACAGTAGCACAGATACGCAGTATTTT; CDR3 protein: CASSLEDSSTDTQYF
J gene: TRBJ1-3; clone size: NA; D gene: NA; V gene: TRBV11-2; CDR3 DNA: TGTGCCAGCAGCCCAACTGGAGTCGGGGACACCATATATTTT; CDR3 protein: CASSPTGVGDTIYF
J gene: TRBJ2-2; clone size: NA; D gene: NA; V gene: TRBV13; CDR3 DNA: TGTGCCAGCAGCTTAGAAGGACGAGTCACCGGGGAGCTGTTTTTT; CDR3 protein: CASSLEGRVTGELFF
J gene: TRBJ2-6; clone size: NA; D gene: NA; V gene: TRBV6-5; CDR3 DNA: TGTGCCAGCACCCCGCCCGGGGCCAACGTCCTGACTTTC; CDR3 protein: CASTPPGANVLTF
J gene: TRBJ1-2; clone size: once; D gene: TRBD1; V gene: TRBV4-3; CDR3 DNA: TGCGCCAGCAGCCATGAAGGACAGGGTGGCTACACCTTC; CDR3 protein: CASSHEGQGGYTF
J gene: TRBJ2-7; clone size: NA; D gene: TRBD2; V gene: TRBV27; CDR3 DNA: TGTGCCAGCAGTTTTCGGGCAGCGGGGGACGAGCAGTACTTC; CDR3 protein: CASSFRAAGDEQYF
J gene: TRBJ1-4; clone size: NA; D gene: NA; V gene: TRBV4-1; CDR3 DNA: TGCGCCAGCAGCCAGGGCGCAACTAATGAAAAACTGTTTTTT; CDR3 protein: CASSQGATNEKLFF
J gene: TRBJ1-3; clone size: NA; D gene: NA; V gene: TRBV10-3; CDR3 DNA: TGTGCCATCAGCCCCGCCGGGACTGGAAACACCATATATTTT; CDR3 protein: CAISPAGTGNTIYF
J gene: TRBJ2-7; clone size: NA; D gene: NA; V gene: TRBV7-8; CDR3 DNA: TGTGCCAGCAGCTTATTTTGGGGTGGGGCCTACGAGCAGTACTTC; CDR3 protein: CASSLFWGGAYEQYF